These 32 T cell receptor beta chains came from one sample sequenced in a study of vaccination and CD4 T cells after COVID-19. At the Johns Hopkins FTIC core, DNA taken from cultured CD4+ T cells was sequenced by way of the Oncomine TCR Beta short-read assay. One entry per CDR3 protein results from TCRdb running MiXCR on the PCR reads. Among around 16,000 distinct CDR3 sequences, roughly 56% were seen once, and the ten largest hold around 7%. For these receptors, no antigen is known. The treatment here: roughly 11-day PBMC culture with coronavirus spike peptide pools or control peptides (ViraFEST assay). Sequencing was performed on CD4+ T cells from blood, cultured in vitro. The receptor source for this set is a human donor who had recovered from COVID-19.

The genes are TRBV20-1 and TRBJ1-1; D may be TRBD1 (5 bases). The germline gives CDR1 DFQATT, CDR2 SNEGSKA (reference sequence). This CDR3 comprises 14 residues. V lost 0 bases to trimming and J lost 5 bases, with 13 bases between them. The CDR3 sequence: CSARDAGVRTEAFF. CDR3 sequence (DNA): TGCAGTGCTAGAGATGCGGGGGTAAGAACTGAAGCTTTCTTT.

The V and J genes are TRBV6-1 and TRBJ2-6; 8 bases are a match to TRBD1. V trimming: 5 bases; J trimming: 3 bases; junction bases outside the gene matches: 0. This CDR3 contains 14 residues. CDR1 MNHNS and CDR2 SASEGT come from the germline V gene. CDR3 sequence: CASSTGGGANVLTF. Here the CDR3 DNA reads TGTGCCAGCAGTACAGGGGGTGGGGCCAACGTCCTGACTTTC.

This chain joins TRBV7-2 and TRBJ2-1; 10 bases are shared with TRBD2. The germline CDR1 and CDR2 sequences are SGHTA and FQGNSA. The junction had 16 bases not matched to a gene; V was cut back by 1 base and J by 7 bases. CDR3 length: 19 amino acids. DNA of the CDR3: TGTGCCAGCAGCTTAGTGAGGGGGGTAGGTAGCGGGAGGTGGAATGAGCAGTTCTTC. Protein product: CASSLVRGVGSGRWNEQFF. Variable domain in full (rest from reference TRBV7-2 and TRBJ2-1): GAGVSQSPSNKVTEKGKDVELRCDPISGHTALYWYRQSLGQGLEFLIYFQGNSAPDKSGLPSDRFSAERTGGSVSTLTIQRTQQEDSAVYLCASSLVRGVGSGRWNEQFFGPGTRLTVL.

This chain uses TRBV20-1 with TRBJ2-5; tentatively, D is TRBD2 (5 bases). CDR1 and CDR2 from the germline V gene are DFQATT and SNEGSKA (reference sequence). The CDR3 totals 15 residues. V was cut by 0 bases and J by 0 bases, with 11 bases left in between. The CDR3 protein is CSARDAGRDQETQYF. The CDR3 bases are TGCAGTGCTAGAGATGCGGGTAGGGACCAAGAGACCCAGTACTTC.

The chain recombines TRBV28 with TRBJ2-3; 7 bases are shared with TRBD1. Unmatched junction bases numbered 4, after V lost 5 bases and J lost 2 bases. The length of the CDR3 is 14 residues. From germline, CDR1 is MDHEN and CDR2 SYDVKM. CDR3 loop: CASSRDSLTDTQYF. The CDR3 nucleotides read TGTGCCAGCAGTCGGGACAGCCTCACAGATACGCAGTATTTT.

The genes are TRBV7-2 and TRBJ2-2; the D is unclear. The germline V and J ends were trimmed by 5 bases and 4 bases, with 8 bases remaining between them. Germline CDR1 is SGHTA and CDR2 is FQGNSA. The CDR3 totals 13 residues. The DNA for the CDR3 is TGTGCCAGCAGCCCCCGGTCCACCGGGGAGCTGTTTTTT. It translates to CASSPRSTGELFF.

As concerns this clonotype: A far larger clone is a single base away, which makes a read error likely. V usage is TRBV6-1 and J usage is TRBJ2-7; D unresolved. Germline V gene lookup returns CDR1 MNHNS and CDR2 SASEGT. The CDR3 is 15 residues long. The CDR3 DNA reads TGTGCCATCAGTGAGTCGAGGACCGTAGGCGACAAGCAGTACTTC. As protein: CAISESRTVGDKQYF.

This clonotype was detected a few times. The CDR3 nucleotides are TGTGCCAGCAGCTCCGGGACCCTAGACAGCACAGATACGCAGTATTTT. Translation gives CASSSGTLDSTDTQYF. The chain links TRBV5-8 to TRBJ2-3; D may match TRBD1 or TRBD2 (5 bases each). The CDR3 runs to 16 residues. Germline V CDR1 and CDR2: SGHTS, YDEGEE. V lost 3 bases and J 0 bases, leaving 14 bases between the germline ends.

The chain uses TRBV28 and TRBJ1-2, with a tentative D call TRBD1 (5 bases). Trimming removed 5 bases from V and 5 bases from J, with 18 bases in between. The CDR3 contains 15 residues. Per germline, CDR1 MDHEN and CDR2 SYDVKM. In DNA, the CDR3 is TGTGCCAGCAGTCCCTCTCCCGGGGCCAGATATGGCTACACCTTC. Its protein product is CASSPSPGARYGYTF.

This rearrangement joins TRBV29-1 to TRBJ1-2; 8 bases line up with TRBD1. Germline-derived CDR1 and CDR2 are SQVTM and ANQGSEA. CDR3 length: 12 residues. V lost 7 bases to trimming and J lost 3 bases; unmatched junction nucleotides: 4. The CDR3 DNA sequence: TGCAGCGCAGGGGGCAGGTACTATGGCTACACCTTC. This encodes CSAGGRYYGYTF.

The chain carries TRBV5-1 and TRBJ1-1; 7 bases fit TRBD1. The CDR3 spans 14 residues. The trim removed 0 bases at V and 5 bases at J, leaving 4 bases unmatched. Looked up from germline, CDR1 is SGHRS and CDR2 is YFSETQ. The CDR3 sequence: CASSLGPGGTEAFF. The CDR3 nucleotides read TGCGCCAGCAGCTTGGGTCCAGGGGGAACTGAAGCTTTCTTT.

The rearrangement uses TRBV18 and TRBJ2-3; D not resolved. CDR3 length: 13 amino acids. The germline gives CDR1 KGHSH, CDR2 LQKENI. Trimming cost V 4 bases and J 0 bases, with 5 bases left between them. The CDR3 reads CASSHSSTDTQYF. DNA of the CDR3: TGTGCCAGCTCACACTCGAGCACAGATACGCAGTATTTT.

V usage is TRBV7-2 and J usage is TRBJ2-5; the match to TRBD2 covers 11 bases. The germline V gene has CDR1 SGHTA and CDR2 FQGNSA. The CDR3 sequence is 18 residues long. V lost 3 bases to trimming and J lost 1 base; unmatched junction nucleotides: 10. CDR3 in amino acids: CASSLGLAARSLQETQYF. The CDR3 DNA sequence: TGTGCCAGCAGCTTGGGACTAGCGGCACGCAGCCTCCAAGAGACCCAGTACTTC.

The chain combines TRBV20-1 with TRBJ1-2, with D maybe TRBD1 (5 bases). V was clipped by 7 bases and J by 7 bases, with 19 bases between them. CDR1 DFQATT and CDR2 SNEGSKA come from the germline V gene (reference sequence). CDR3 length equals 13 residues. The DNA for the CDR3 is TGCAGTGTATCGGGTGTCAGGGCTGGTGGCTACACCTTC. This gives the protein CSVSGVRAGGYTF.

This chain links TRBV12-3 or TRBV12-4 with TRBJ2-7, with D perhaps TRBD1 or TRBD2 (5 bases each). The CDR3 consists of 13 residues. Trimming took off 5 bases at V and 7 bases at J, with 15 bases between the two ends. For the CDR3, the DNA is TGTGCCAGCAGTGCTCGGGACCCCAGGGAGCAGTACTTC. This codes for CASSARDPREQYF.

Only a few counts were recorded for this clonotype. V usage is TRBV20-1 and J usage is TRBJ1-3; D gene unclear. CDR1 is DFQATT, CDR2 SNEGSKA, per germline (reference sequence). The CDR3 consists of 14 residues. The CDR3 region is CSVLLPDSGNTIYF. The CDR3 DNA is TGCAGCGTACTCCTCCCGGACTCTGGAAACACCATATATTTT.

The chain links TRBV6-1 to TRBJ1-2; 8 nucleotides align to TRBD1. The CDR3 is 14 residues long. The V segment lost 6 bases and the J segment 6 bases; nucleotides outside the gene matches: 9. Germline V CDR1 and CDR2: MNHNS, SASEGT. The CDR3 sequence: CASSRLTGEDGYTF. Here the CDR3 DNA reads TGTGCCAGCAGCCGACTGACAGGGGAGGATGGCTACACCTTC.

V and J are TRBV4-3 and TRBJ2-1, with 7 bases lining up with TRBD2. The CDR3 runs to 15 residues. CDR1 and CDR2 (germline): LGHNA, YSLEER. With V trimmed by 0 bases and J by 7 bases, 6 bases remained unmatched. This CDR3 is CASSQDYFGGNEQFF. The CDR3 DNA reads as TGCGCCAGCAGCCAAGATTACTTCGGGGGGAATGAGCAGTTCTTC.

This chain joins TRBV20-1 and TRBJ1-6; D gene uncertain. Per germline, CDR1 DFQATT and CDR2 SNEGSKA (reference sequence). V was pared by 1 base and J by 4 bases, with 14 bases between. CDR3 length: 16 residues. In DNA, the CDR3 is TGCAGTGCTAGAGGAGGAGGGAAAGGGTATAATTCACCCCTCCACTTT. This gives the protein CSARGGGKGYNSPLHF.

V usage is TRBV11-2 and J usage is TRBJ2-7, with D hard to call. The germline gives CDR1 SGHAT, CDR2 FQNNGV. This CDR3 contains 11 residues. The germline V and J ends were trimmed by 7 bases and 4 bases, with 8 bases remaining between them. The CDR3 loop reads CASTSTYEQYF. In DNA, the CDR3 is TGTGCCAGCACCTCGACGTACGAGCAGTACTTC.

A single count supports this clonotype. This chain joins TRBV27 and TRBJ1-1, with 8 positions matching TRBD1. V dropped 5 bases and J dropped 3; count of bases not matched to a gene: 8. The CDR3 contains 15 residues. Germline V gene sequence: CDR1 MNHEY, CDR2 SMNVEV (reference sequence). Written as DNA, the CDR3 is TGTGCCAGCAGTAGCTCCAGGGGGCGGCACACTGAAGCTTTCTTT. This encodes CASSSSRGRHTEAFF.

The chain carries TRBV5-1 and TRBJ1-2, with 7 bases lining up with TRBD1. CDR1 is SGHRS, CDR2 YFSETQ, per germline. The CDR3 totals 13 residues. V lost 0 bases and J lost 4; bases outside the gene matches: 0. The CDR3 here is CASSLDRGYGYTF. CDR3 bases: TGCGCCAGCAGCTTGGACAGGGGCTATGGCTACACCTTC.

The chain combines TRBV12-5 with TRBJ2-5, with 13 bases identical to TRBD2. This CDR3 contains 19 residues. Germline CDR1 reads LGHNT; CDR2 reads FRNRAP. The V gene end was trimmed by 1 base and the J gene end by 5 bases; junction bases not matched to a gene: 13. The CDR3 is CASGLAPRLAGGSGETQYF. In DNA form, the CDR3 reads TGTGCTAGTGGTTTGGCCCCGAGACTAGCGGGGGGATCTGGTGAGACCCAGTACTTC. Complete variable domain (other parts from reference TRBV12-5 and TRBJ2-5): DARVTQTPRHKVTEMGQEVTMRCQPILGHNTVFWYRQTMMQGLELLAYFRNRAPLDDSGMPKDRFSAEMPDATLATLKIQPSEPRDSAVYFCASGLAPRLAGGSGETQYFGPGTRLLVL.

This clonotype was found a few times. The chain recombines TRBV2 with TRBJ1-1; 9 nucleotides line up with TRBD1. Germline CDR1 SNHLY, CDR2 FYNNEI. Trimming cost V 3 bases and J 2 bases; bases outside gene matches: 1. This CDR3 has 14 amino acids. The chain's CDR3 is CASSEGQGNTEAFF. The CDR3 nucleotides are TGTGCCAGCAGTGAGGGACAGGGAAACACTGAAGCTTTCTTT.

The J gene is TRBJ2-2, the V gene TRBV7-2; TRBD2 matches at 8 bases. The CDR3 loop spans 16 amino acids. V was pared by 5 bases and J by 1 base, with 6 bases of the junction left unmatched. CDR1 and CDR2 from the germline V gene are SGHTA and FQGNSA. In DNA form, the CDR3 reads TGTGCCAGCAGCCCTCTACTAGCGGTGAACACCGGGGAGCTGTTTTTT. It is translated as CASSPLLAVNTGELFF.

Turning to this clonotype: Its ends do not fully match the called genes, so a read error is possible. The genes are TRBV12-3 or TRBV12-4 and TRBJ1-2, with D unresolved. The CDR3 totals 12 residues. CDR3 residues: CASKFMGNGYTF. As DNA, the CDR3 is TGTGCAAGCAAATTCATGGGGAATGGCTACACCTTC.

This chain uses TRBV30 with TRBJ1-5, with D possibly TRBD1 on 6 matching bases. The CDR3 contains 14 residues. Germline V lookup: CDR1 GTSNPN, CDR2 SVGIG (reference sequence). V lost 4 bases and J 4 bases, leaving 14 bases between the germline ends. For the CDR3, the DNA is TGTGCCTGGACTCAGGGGCGGTTTAATCAGCCCCAGCATTTT. This translates into CAWTQGRFNQPQHF.

The J gene is TRBJ2-5, the V gene TRBV24-1, with no clear D. V gave up 3 bases and J gave up 3 bases, with 4 bases separating them. CDR1 and CDR2 from the germline V gene are KGHDR and SFDVKD. The CDR3 length is 12 residues. DNA for the CDR3: TGTGCCACCAGTGATCCGAAAGAGACCCAGTACTTC. Its translation is CATSDPKETQYF.

The chain is built from TRBV6-1 and TRBJ2-2, with a tentative D call TRBD1 (6 bases). Germline CDR1 reads MNHNS; CDR2 reads SASEGT. The CDR3 length is 16 residues. The ends were cut back, 6 bases at V and 1 base at J, with 15 bases in the middle. CDR3 sequence (DNA): TGTGCCAGCAGCAACTGGGGGCGACAGAACACCGGGGAGCTGTTTTTT. Protein: CASSNWGRQNTGELFF.

This clonotype was seen a handful of times. The rearrangement uses TRBV30 and TRBJ1-6, with TRBD1 identical over 9 bases. Per the germline V gene, CDR1 is GTSNPN and CDR2 is SVGIG (reference sequence). The J segment lost 7 bases and the V segment lost 5 bases, leaving 3 bases of the junction unmatched. CDR3 length: 13 amino acids. CDR3 DNA sequence: TGTGCCTGGGACAGGGGGAGAAATTCACCCCTCCACTTT. Its translation: CAWDRGRNSPLHF. The full variable domain, with the rest looked up from reference TRBV30 and TRBJ1-6, is SQTIHQWPATLVQPVGSPLSLECTVEGTSNPNLYWYRQAAGRGLQLLFYSVGIGQISSEVPQNLSASRPQDRQFILSSKKLLLSDSGFYLCAWDRGRNSPLHFGNGTRLTVT.

The chain combines TRBV20-1 with TRBJ2-1, with D perhaps matching TRBD2 (6 bases). Trimming pared 6 bases from V and 3 bases from J, leaving 15 bases between. Per germline, CDR1 DFQATT and CDR2 SNEGSKA (reference sequence). The CDR3 has 14 amino acids. The CDR3, as DNA: TGCAGTGCAAGACTAGTCAGAGGCTACAATGAGCAGTTCTTC. Its translation is CSARLVRGYNEQFF.

This chain connects TRBV20-1 to TRBJ2-7; D unresolved. The CDR3 is made up of 12 amino acids. The V end lost 4 bases, the J end lost 0 bases, and 7 bases lay between the germline ends. Germline CDR1 is DFQATT and CDR2 is SNEGSKA (reference sequence). The CDR3 here is CSATPLSYEQYF. The CDR3 coding sequence is TGCAGTGCTACCCCTCTCTCCTACGAGCAGTACTTC.